These 27 T cell receptor beta chains share one sample of origin, sequenced in a study of T cell repertoires in cytomegalovirus infection. Each CDR3 protein is one row after TCRdb ran MiXCR on the reads. The data contain about 160,000 distinct CDR3 sequences, 20% to 25% of them singletons. These receptors' antigens are unknown. Here the sequenced sample was CD8+ T cells from cultured PBMCs, taken from culture after CMV antigen stimulation. The source of these receptors is a human donor in good health (CMV status not recorded). Some clones in this sample may be carry-over from other donors' samples.

This clonotype was picked up a small number of times. V gene TRBV27 combines with J gene TRBJ2-4; possibly TRBD1 or TRBD2 for D (5 bases each). CDR3 length equals 14 residues. The V gene's germline CDR1 is MNHEY and CDR2 SMNVEV (reference sequence). Trimming took 3 bases from V and 5 from J, leaving 11 bases between them. The CDR3 loop reads CASSLGVSQNIQYF. The CDR3 DNA reads as TGTGCCAGCAGTTTGGGGGTCTCACAAAACATTCAGTACTTC.

The V gene is TRBV6-2 or TRBV6-3, the J gene TRBJ2-1; the match to TRBD2 covers 8 bases. The ends lost 2 bases at V and 7 bases at J; junction bases unmatched: 13. The CDR3 has 17 residues. CDR1 and CDR2 (germline): MNHEY, SVGEGT. The CDR3 region is CASSYTASGSHVNEQFF. The CDR3 DNA is TGTGCCAGCAGTTACACGGCTAGCGGGTCCCATGTAAATGAGCAGTTCTTC.

The V gene is TRBV27, the J gene TRBJ1-3, with 10 bases lining up with TRBD1. The CDR3 is made up of 17 amino acids. Germline loops: CDR1 MNHEY, CDR2 SMNVEV (reference sequence). Trimming took 4 bases from V and 0 from J; bases not matched to a gene: 6. CDR3 residues: CASSSSTGGLSGNTIYF. The CDR3 nucleotides read TGTGCCAGCAGTTCGTCGACAGGGGGCCTCTCTGGAAACACCATATATTTT.

This clonotype has only one observation. V and J are TRBV5-4 and TRBJ1-2, with 9 positions matching TRBD1. V was clipped by 2 bases and J by 9 bases; unmatched bases: 5. The germline CDR1 and CDR2 sequences are SGHNT and YYREEE (reference sequence). This CDR3 contains 13 residues. The CDR3 nucleotides read TGTGCCAGCAGCTTATCTGGGACAGGGAGCTACACCTTC. This encodes CASSLSGTGSYTF.

V usage is TRBV11-2 and J usage is TRBJ2-2, with 9 bases that match TRBD2. Trimming at V came to 8 bases and at J to 6 bases, leaving 7 bases not matched to a gene. The CDR3 extends over 14 amino acids. Germline lookup yields CDR1 SGHAT and CDR2 FQNNGV. Written as DNA, the CDR3 is TGTGCCAGCTGGCGGGGGGGTTCCTCCGGGGAGCTGTTTTTT. Translating gives CASWRGGSSGELFF.

The chain couples TRBV7-2 to TRBJ2-7; 7 positions match TRBD1. CDR1 is SGHTA, CDR2 FQGNSA, per germline. V gave up 3 bases and J gave up 5 bases; unmatched junction bases: 7. CDR3 length equals 14 residues. CDR3 sequence reads: CASSFRGRRDEQYF. The CDR3 region has the DNA TGTGCCAGCAGCTTTAGGGGGCGCAGGGACGAGCAGTACTTC.

This clonotype has more than one count but fewer than ten. The genes are TRBV6-2 or TRBV6-3 and TRBJ2-5; 7 bases are shared with TRBD1. Per the germline V gene, CDR1 is MNHEY and CDR2 is SVGEGT. The CDR3 spans 14 residues. V shed 0 bases, J shed 5 bases, and the junction held 3 bases outside the gene matches. CDR3 DNA sequence: TGTGCCAGCAGTTACTCAGGGGGACAGGAGACCCAGTACTTC. Its translation is CASSYSGGQETQYF.

The CDR3 DNA reads TGTGCCAGCAGAGTACAGGGGGCGCATCAGCCCCAGCATTTT. Translated, it gives CASRVQGAHQPQHF. The chain carries TRBV6-6 and TRBJ1-5, with 9 bases aligning to TRBD1. The V gene end was trimmed by 6 bases and the J gene end by 5 bases; junction bases not matched to a gene: 5. CDR3 length equals 14 residues. Germline V lookup: CDR1 MNHNY, CDR2 SVGAGI (reference sequence).

This clonotype was counted between two and nine times. This chain joins TRBV7-8 and TRBJ1-1, with 8 bases fitting TRBD1. CDR3 length equals 13 residues. Germline CDR1 and CDR2: SGHVS and FQNEAQ. V shed 5 bases, J shed 3 bases, and the junction held 2 bases outside the gene matches. The CDR3, as DNA: TGTGCCAGCAGCCAGGACAGGGACACTGAAGCTTTCTTT. It encodes CASSQDRDTEAFF.

This chain joins TRBV6-5 and TRBJ2-7, with a possible D match to TRBD2 (6 bases). Trimming took 5 bases from V and 2 from J, leaving 10 bases between them. The CDR3 totals 13 residues. The germline gives CDR1 MNHEY, CDR2 SVGAGI. The CDR3 nucleotides read TGTGCCAGCAGTGGAGGGGTAACCTACGAGCAGTACTTC. As protein: CASSGGVTYEQYF.

This clonotype has just a few counts. The CDR3 bases are TGTGCCAGCAGTGTATTGGGACACAGTAGGAGGAACACTGAAGCTTTCTTT. It codes for CASSVLGHSRRNTEAFF. The genes are TRBV6-6 and TRBJ1-1; maybe TRBD1 (6 bases). Germline CDR1 MNHNY, CDR2 SVGAGI (reference sequence). This CDR3 comprises 17 residues. V was trimmed by 5 bases and J by 1 base, leaving 20 bases between them.

This clonotype was counted only a few times. V gene TRBV7-2 combines with J gene TRBJ2-5, with 10 bases lining up with TRBD2. The germline V gene encodes CDR1 SGHTA and CDR2 FQGNSA. The trim removed 0 bases at V and 3 bases at J, leaving 13 bases unmatched. CDR3 length: 19 residues. The CDR3 DNA sequence: TGTGCCAGCAGCTTAGCGAAGCGGGGGGGGGACTGGTATAAAGAGACCCAGTACTTC. It encodes CASSLAKRGGDWYKETQYF.

This clonotype has just a few counts. The chain joins TRBV6-2 or TRBV6-3 to TRBJ1-1; 12 bases match TRBD1. Losses at the gene ends were 6 bases for V and 3 bases for J; bases not matched to a gene: 11. Per germline, CDR1 MNHEY and CDR2 SVGEGT. This CDR3 has 17 amino acids. The CDR3, as DNA: TGTGCCAGCAGACGAAAATACCGGGACAGGGGGCACACTGAAGCTTTCTTT. Its protein product is CASRRKYRDRGHTEAFF.

The V gene is TRBV30, the J gene TRBJ2-1; 8 bases agree with TRBD2. This CDR3 is built from 17 residues. V lost 2 bases and J lost 3; bases outside the gene matches: 12. Germline-derived CDR1 and CDR2 are GTSNPN and SVGIG (reference sequence). The CDR3 DNA follows: TGTGCCTGGAGTCCCCGGTCCAGCGGGGGTCTCTACAATGAGCAGTTCTTC. As protein: CAWSPRSSGGLYNEQFF.

The chain is built from TRBV7-9 and TRBJ2-2; TRBD1 aligns across 11 bases. Germline assignment: CDR1 SEHNR and CDR2 FQNEAQ (reference sequence). The CDR3 runs to 16 residues. V lost 5 bases, J lost 4 bases, and 6 bases stayed unmatched. The CDR3 is CASSAPGQGVTGELFF. The CDR3 DNA is TGTGCCAGCAGCGCTCCGGGACAGGGGGTCACCGGGGAGCTGTTTTTT.

This chain uses TRBV27 with TRBJ1-5; D remains unclear. Germline assignment: CDR1 MNHEY and CDR2 SMNVEV (reference sequence). This CDR3 is built from 12 residues. Trimming left V 8 bases short and J 5 bases short, with 10 bases between. This CDR3 reads CASSLRHQPQHF. Written as DNA, the CDR3 is TGTGCCAGCTCTCTGCGGCATCAGCCCCAGCATTTT.

The V and J genes are TRBV4-3 and TRBJ2-3; TRBD2 aligns across 9 bases. Trimming at V came to 2 bases and at J to 2 bases, leaving 8 bases not matched to a gene. Germline V gives CDR1 LGHNA, CDR2 YSLEER. The CDR3 spans 17 residues. This chain's CDR3 is CASSQWTSEEPTDTQYF. DNA of the CDR3: TGCGCCAGCAGCCAATGGACTAGCGAGGAGCCCACAGATACGCAGTATTTT.

The chain has TRBV4-2 and TRBJ2-7, with a possible D match to TRBD2 (6 bases). Trimming removed 3 bases from V and 2 bases from J, with 14 bases in between. There are 15 residues in the CDR3. Germline CDR1 LGHNA, CDR2 YNFKEQ. DNA of the CDR3: TGTGCCAGCAGCCAGACTTCGGGGGTTGCCTACGAGCAGTACTTC. Encoded protein: CASSQTSGVAYEQYF.

This clonotype was observed a few times. This chain uses TRBV7-9 with TRBJ1-5, with 7 bases fitting TRBD1. V lost 5 bases and J lost 7; bases outside the gene matches: 8. Germline V gives CDR1 SEHNR, CDR2 FQNEAQ (reference sequence). The CDR3 runs to 14 residues. The chain's CDR3 is CASSRGGATQPQHF. CDR3 nucleotides: TGTGCCAGCAGCAGAGGGGGCGCGACCCAGCCCCAGCATTTT.

J is TRBJ1-3 and V is TRBV7-9, with D possibly TRBD1 on 6 matching bases. Germline-derived CDR1 and CDR2 are SEHNR and FQNEAQ (reference sequence). The length of the CDR3 is 15 residues. V was pared by 5 bases and J by 1 base, with 12 bases between. The CDR3 region is CASSPTTGSGNTIYF. In DNA, the CDR3 is TGTGCCAGCAGCCCGACGACAGGTTCTGGAAACACCATATATTTT.

This rearrangement joins TRBV7-9 to TRBJ1-1, with TRBD1 identical over 7 bases. In germline, CDR1 is SEHNR, CDR2 FQNEAQ (reference sequence). V was clipped by 5 bases and J by 6 bases; unmatched bases: 15. This CDR3 comprises 16 residues. As DNA, the CDR3 is TGTGCCAGCAGCCCAGGGGGGAGGGGAAGGGTCGCTGAAGCTTTCTTT. Amino acid sequence: CASSPGGRGRVAEAFF. The full variable domain, in which reference TRBV7-9 and TRBJ1-1 provide the parts outside the CDR3, is DTGVSQNPRHKITKRGQNVTFRCDPISEHNRLYWYRQTLGQGPEFLTYFQNEAQLEKSRLLSDRFSAERPKGSFSTLEIQRTEQGDSAMYLCASSPGGRGRVAEAFFGQGTRLTVV.

The V call is TRBV6-2 or TRBV6-3, the J call TRBJ1-1; 10 nucleotides match TRBD1. Germline CDR1 is MNHEY and CDR2 is SVGEGT. V dropped 2 bases and J dropped 5; count of bases not matched to a gene: 5. The CDR3 covers 15 residues. The CDR3 DNA follows: TGTGCCAGCAGTTACACGGGACAGGGGAGAACTGAAGCTTTCTTT. This encodes CASSYTGQGRTEAFF.

The chain employs TRBV27 and TRBJ2-7, with 7 bases that match TRBD1. Germline CDR1 is MNHEY and CDR2 is SMNVEV (reference sequence). The CDR3 covers 14 residues. V shed 5 bases, J shed 0 bases, and the junction held 4 bases outside the gene matches. The CDR3 coding sequence is TGTGCCAGCAGTCTCGGACAGGTCTCCTACGAGCAGTACTTC. Translation gives CASSLGQVSYEQYF.

There are a few counts of this clonotype. The chain links TRBV19 to TRBJ1-2; 12 bases agree with TRBD1. The junction had 6 bases not matched to a gene; V was cut back by 6 bases and J by 7 bases. CDR1 and CDR2 from the germline V gene are LNHDA and SQIVND (reference sequence). CDR3 length: 14 residues. The CDR3 spells CASRGTGGAGGYTF. For the CDR3, the DNA is TGTGCCAGTAGGGGGACAGGGGGCGCCGGTGGCTACACCTTC.

This clonotype turned up a few times. The chain carries TRBV28 and TRBJ1-5; D call uncertain. This CDR3 comprises 15 residues. V gave up 8 bases and J gave up 5 bases, with 19 bases separating them. Looked up from germline, CDR1 is MDHEN and CDR2 is SYDVKM. The CDR3 reads CASAAAPSSDQPQHF. CDR3 sequence (DNA): TGTGCCAGCGCGGCGGCCCCTTCGAGCGATCAGCCCCAGCATTTT.

The chain links TRBV29-1 to TRBJ1-1; no firm D call. The CDR3 length is 13 residues. Germline values: CDR1 SQVTM, CDR2 ANQGSEA. The germline V and J ends were trimmed by 5 bases and 0 bases, with 10 bases remaining between them. The CDR3 DNA reads as TGCAGCGTTTTTACCACAATGAACACTGAAGCTTTCTTT. Protein product: CSVFTTMNTEAFF.

The gene calls are TRBV7-8 and TRBJ2-2; D is perhaps TRBD1 (5 bases). Germline V gene lookup returns CDR1 SGHVS and CDR2 FQNEAQ. The CDR3 is made up of 15 amino acids. Trimming left V 3 bases short and J 0 bases short, with 8 bases between. This CDR3 reads CASSFRQPNTGELFF. The CDR3 DNA is TGTGCCAGCAGCTTTAGACAGCCGAACACCGGGGAGCTGTTTTTT.